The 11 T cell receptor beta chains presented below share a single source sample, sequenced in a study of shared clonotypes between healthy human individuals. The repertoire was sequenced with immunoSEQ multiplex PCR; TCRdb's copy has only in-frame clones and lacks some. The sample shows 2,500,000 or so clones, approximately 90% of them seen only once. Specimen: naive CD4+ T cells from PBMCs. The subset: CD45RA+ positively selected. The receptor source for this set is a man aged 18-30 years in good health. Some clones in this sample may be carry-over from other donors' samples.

The CDR3 sequence: CASSADLDEQFF. The CDR3 coding sequence is TGCGCCAGCAGCGCGGACTTGGATGAGCAGTTCTTC. V and J are TRBV5-1 and TRBJ2-1, with D possibly TRBD2 on 5 matching bases. This CDR3 has 12 residues. Germline lookup yields CDR1 SGHRS and CDR2 YFSETQ. V lost 4 bases, J lost 8 bases, and 10 bases lay in between.

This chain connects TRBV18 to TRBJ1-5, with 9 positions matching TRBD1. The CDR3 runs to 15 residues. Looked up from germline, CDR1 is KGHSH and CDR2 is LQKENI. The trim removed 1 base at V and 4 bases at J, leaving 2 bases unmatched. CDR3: CASSPLGTGNQPQHF. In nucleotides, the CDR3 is TGTGCCAGCTCACCACTTGGGACAGGGAATCAGCCCCAGCATTTT.

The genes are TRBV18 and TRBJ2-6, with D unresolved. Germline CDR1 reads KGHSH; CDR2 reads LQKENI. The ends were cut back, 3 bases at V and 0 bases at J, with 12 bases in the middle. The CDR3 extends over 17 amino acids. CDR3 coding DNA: TGTGCCAGCTCACCCCGGATGGGTTCCTCTGGGGCCAACGTCCTGACTTTC. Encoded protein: CASSPRMGSSGANVLTF.

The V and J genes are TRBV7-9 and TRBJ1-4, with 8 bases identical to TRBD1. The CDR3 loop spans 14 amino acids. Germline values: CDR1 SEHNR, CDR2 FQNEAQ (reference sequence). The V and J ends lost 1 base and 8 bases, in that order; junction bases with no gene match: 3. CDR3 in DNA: TGTGCCAGCAGCTTAGGGACAGGGAAGGAAAAACTGTTTTTT. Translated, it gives CASSLGTGKEKLFF.

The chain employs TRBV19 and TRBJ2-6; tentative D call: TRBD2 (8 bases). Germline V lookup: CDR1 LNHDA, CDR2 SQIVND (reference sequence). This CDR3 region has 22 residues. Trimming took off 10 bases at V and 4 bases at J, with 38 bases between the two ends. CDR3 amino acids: CATESHPGGASSGSPGANVLTF. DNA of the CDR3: TGTGCCACCGAGTCCCATCCAGGGGGGGCATCGAGCGGGAGTCCCGGGGCCAACGTCCTGACTTTC.

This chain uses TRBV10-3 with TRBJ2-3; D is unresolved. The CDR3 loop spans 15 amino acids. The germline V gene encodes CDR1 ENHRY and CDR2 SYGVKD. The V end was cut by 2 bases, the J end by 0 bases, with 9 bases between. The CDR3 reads CAISEAAPSTDTQYF. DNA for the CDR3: TGTGCCATCAGTGAGGCGGCTCCTAGCACAGATACGCAGTATTTT.

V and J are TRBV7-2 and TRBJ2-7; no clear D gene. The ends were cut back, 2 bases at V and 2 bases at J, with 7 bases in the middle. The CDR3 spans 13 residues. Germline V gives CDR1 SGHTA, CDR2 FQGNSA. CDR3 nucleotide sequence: TGTGCCAGCAGCTTACTGGGCACCTACGAGCAGTACTTC. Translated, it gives CASSLLGTYEQYF.

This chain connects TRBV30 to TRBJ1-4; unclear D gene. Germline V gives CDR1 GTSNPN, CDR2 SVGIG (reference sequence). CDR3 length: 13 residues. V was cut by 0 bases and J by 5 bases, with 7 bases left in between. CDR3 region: CAWSVAGNEKLFF. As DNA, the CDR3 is TGTGCCTGGAGTGTAGCAGGCAATGAAAAACTGTTTTTT.

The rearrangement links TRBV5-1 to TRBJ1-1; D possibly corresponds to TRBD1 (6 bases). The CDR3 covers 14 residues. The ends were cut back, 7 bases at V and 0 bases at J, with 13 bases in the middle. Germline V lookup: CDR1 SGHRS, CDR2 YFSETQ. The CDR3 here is CASGAGAMNTEAFF. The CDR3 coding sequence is TGCGCCAGCGGGGCAGGGGCCATGAACACTGAAGCTTTCTTT.

The CDR3 spells CASSTDRGDKAFF. The CDR3, as DNA: TGTGCCAGCAGTACCGACAGGGGAGATAAAGCTTTCTTT. The gene calls are TRBV6-4 and TRBJ1-1, with 8 bases aligning to TRBD1. This CDR3 is built from 13 residues. With 5 bases clipped from V and 9 bases from J, the junction kept 8 bases outside the gene matches. Germline loops: CDR1 MRHNA, CDR2 SNTAGT.

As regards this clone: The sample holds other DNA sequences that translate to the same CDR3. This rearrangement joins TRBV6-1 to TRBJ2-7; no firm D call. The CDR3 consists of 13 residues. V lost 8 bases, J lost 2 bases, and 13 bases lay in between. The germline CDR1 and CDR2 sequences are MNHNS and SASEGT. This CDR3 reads CASRREATYEQYF. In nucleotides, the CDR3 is TGTGCCAGCCGTAGAGAGGCCACCTACGAGCAGTACTTC.